Presented here are 21 T cell receptor beta chains from one specimen sequenced in a study of CD8+ T cells in alopecia areata. This sample's treatment: oral pan-JAK inhibitor, 5-10 mg twice daily. It was cDNA, reverse transcribed from extracted RNA, that served as the sequencing template. Sequenced by immunoSEQ multiplex PCR; TCRdb stores in-frame clones only, minus some. This table holds 200,000 or so clones, 58% found once. Sample: CD4+ T cells sorted from blood, taken at week 24, from a patient treated with tofacitinib. All receptors come from a human donor with alopecia areata.

This chain uses TRBV9 with TRBJ1-1, with D possibly being TRBD1 (6 bases). The CDR3 contains 15 residues. Per the germline V gene, CDR1 is SGDLS and CDR2 is YYNGEE. V lost 0 bases and J 5 bases, leaving 14 bases between the germline ends. CDR3 residues: CASSVEIRGGTEAFF. CDR3 sequence (DNA): TGTGCCAGCAGCGTAGAGATCAGGGGAGGAACTGAAGCTTTCTTT.

The V gene is TRBV5-1, the J gene TRBJ1-1; no definite D call. CDR1 is SGHRS and CDR2 is YFSETQ in the germline V gene. V lost 4 bases to trimming and J lost 1 base, with 11 bases between them. The CDR3 has 14 residues. The CDR3 DNA is TGCGCCAGCAGCGAGACCACAGAGAACACTGAAGCTTTCTTT. Its translation: CASSETTENTEAFF.

The V gene is TRBV6-6, the J gene TRBJ2-3; no clear D gene. With 8 bases removed from V and 4 bases from J, the gap between germline ends came to 10 bases. The CDR3 length is 12 residues. Germline V gene sequence: CDR1 MNHNY, CDR2 SVGAGI (reference sequence). This chain's CDR3 is CASLGTADTQYF. As DNA, the CDR3 is TGTGCCAGCCTTGGAACGGCAGATACGCAGTATTTT.

This sequence joins TRBV9 and TRBJ2-7, with TRBD1 matching 7 bases. This CDR3 is built from 15 residues. Trimming removed 3 bases from V and 6 bases from J; junction bases left unmatched: 12. Germline V gene sequence: CDR1 SGDLS, CDR2 YYNGEE. The CDR3 nucleotides are TGTGCCAGCAGCGAGAACAGGGGATGGGCTCGCGAGCAGTACTTC. This encodes CASSENRGWAREQYF.

This clone came up a few times. The CDR3 is CASNSDFSYEQYF. The CDR3 DNA reads as TGCGCCAGCAATAGCGACTTCTCCTACGAGCAGTACTTC. The chain has TRBV5-1 and TRBJ2-7, with D maybe TRBD2 (5 bases). The V end lost 6 bases, the J end lost 0 bases, and 10 bases lay between the germline ends. Germline V gene data show CDR1 as SGHRS and CDR2 as YFSETQ. CDR3 length equals 13 residues.

This clone was detected a few times. The rearrangement uses TRBV5-4 and TRBJ2-1; 7 bases fit TRBD2. The germline gives CDR1 SGHNT, CDR2 YYREEE (reference sequence). J lost 5 bases, V lost 6 bases, and 8 bases had no gene match. This CDR3 spans 14 amino acids. The CDR3 region is CASNPSGNNNEQFF. Written as DNA, the CDR3 is TGTGCCAGCAATCCCAGCGGGAATAACAATGAGCAGTTCTTC.

This chain joins TRBV14 and TRBJ1-2; D might be TRBD1 (5 bases). CDR3 length: 15 amino acids. From germline, CDR1 is SGHDN and CDR2 FVKESK. V gave up 1 base and J gave up 4 bases, with 13 bases separating them. The CDR3 is CASSQVGGQAYGYTF. CDR3 DNA: TGTGCCAGCAGCCAAGTGGGAGGACAAGCCTATGGCTACACCTTC.

The chain couples TRBV11-1 to TRBJ2-5; the match to TRBD2 covers 15 bases. CDR3 length: 17 amino acids. Germline lookup yields CDR1 SGHAT and CDR2 FQDESV (reference sequence). Trimming removed 5 bases from V and 2 bases from J; junction bases left unmatched: 6. CDR3 in DNA: TGTGCCAGCAGCCCGGGACTAGCGGGGGGACCGCAAGAGACCCAGTACTTC. Translating gives CASSPGLAGGPQETQYF.

As for this clone: Other nucleotide sequences in the sample specify the same CDR3. This chain uses TRBV29-1 with TRBJ2-7, with 8 bases fitting TRBD1. The J segment lost 0 bases and the V segment lost 6 bases, leaving 1 base of the junction unmatched. This CDR3 spans 12 amino acids. In germline, CDR1 is SQVTM, CDR2 ANQGSEA. CDR3 in amino acids: CSVGTGSYEQYF. CDR3 in DNA: TGCAGCGTCGGGACAGGCTCCTACGAGCAGTACTTC.

The rearrangement uses TRBV5-4 and TRBJ1-1; D might be TRBD1 (5 bases). There are 13 residues in the CDR3. Germline V lookup: CDR1 SGHNT, CDR2 YYREEE (reference sequence). Trimming left V 6 bases short and J 3 bases short, with 12 bases between. The CDR3 DNA reads as TGTGCCAGCATGGGCAGGGACCACACTGAAGCTTTCTTT. It translates to CASMGRDHTEAFF.

The chain employs TRBV23-1 and TRBJ2-7, with TRBD1 matching 11 bases. TRBV23-1 is an open reading frame whose function is uncertain. V lost 0 bases to trimming and J lost 6 bases; unmatched junction nucleotides: 4. CDR3 length: 15 amino acids. CDR3 protein: CASSQSDRGHSEQYF. The CDR3 region has the DNA TGCGCCAGCAGTCAATCGGACAGGGGGCATTCCGAGCAGTACTTC.

The rearrangement joins TRBV19 to TRBJ2-2; 10 bases match TRBD2. V shed 8 bases and J 1 base; nucleotides not matched to a gene: 1. CDR3 length: 14 residues. In germline, CDR1 is LNHDA, CDR2 SQIVND (reference sequence). DNA for the CDR3: TGTGCCAGTCGGACTAGCGGGAACACCGGGGAGCTGTTTTTT. It specifies CASRTSGNTGELFF.

The V gene is TRBV20-1, the J gene TRBJ2-7; D gene ambiguous. The CDR3 is made up of 11 amino acids. Germline V gene lookup returns CDR1 DFQATT and CDR2 SNEGSKA (reference sequence). Trimming removed 4 bases from V and 8 bases from J, with 12 bases in between. CDR3 amino acids: CSAILLEQQYF. The CDR3 coding sequence is TGCAGTGCTATCCTCCTGGAGCAGCAGTACTTC.

This chain joins TRBV6-5 and TRBJ1-2; 9 bases agree with TRBD1. The CDR3 runs to 14 residues. Per the germline V gene, CDR1 is MNHEY and CDR2 is SVGAGI. J gave up 6 bases and V 3 bases, and 5 bases lay outside the gene matches. Here the CDR3 DNA reads TGTGCCAGCAGTTATCGGGACAGGGCTCATGGCTACACCTTC. It translates to CASSYRDRAHGYTF.

The rearrangement uses TRBV27 and TRBJ1-2; the match to TRBD1 covers 7 bases. V was clipped by 9 bases and J by 3 bases; unmatched bases: 13. The CDR3 contains 15 residues. Germline V gene lookup returns CDR1 MNHEY and CDR2 SMNVEV (reference sequence). CDR3 loop: CASRPGTVGYYGYTF. The CDR3 DNA reads as TGTGCCAGTCGCCCAGGGACAGTCGGATACTATGGCTACACCTTC.

The CDR3 is CASSLTGGSDTQYF. Written as DNA, the CDR3 is TGCGCCAGCAGCTTGACGGGCGGATCAGATACGCAGTATTTT. The rearrangement links TRBV5-1 to TRBJ2-3; D unresolved. CDR1 is SGHRS and CDR2 is YFSETQ in the germline V gene. The CDR3 totals 14 residues. V was cut by 1 base and J by 4 bases, with 10 bases left in between. Combining the CDR3 with reference TRBV5-1 and TRBJ2-3 gives the whole variable domain KAGVTQTPRYLIKTRGQQVTLSCSPISGHRSVSWYQQTPGQGLQFLFEYFSETQRNKGNFPGRFSGRQFSNSRSEMNVSTLELGDSALYLCASSLTGGSDTQYFGPGTRLTVL.

The chain joins TRBV28 to TRBJ2-3, with 8 bases aligning to TRBD2. CDR1 is MDHEN, CDR2 SYDVKM, per germline. V shed 5 bases and J 4 bases; nucleotides not matched to a gene: 2. This CDR3 has 13 residues. The CDR3 nucleotides are TGTGCCAGCAGTGAGACTAGCGCAGATACGCAGTATTTT. Amino acids: CASSETSADTQYF.

CDR3 DNA: TGTGCCAGCAGTTTATCGTGGAACGTTAACTATGGCTACACCTTC. Translating it yields CASSLSWNVNYGYTF. The V and J genes are TRBV27 and TRBJ1-2, with no clear D. CDR3 length equals 15 residues. Trimming pared 0 bases from V and 1 base from J, leaving 9 bases between. In germline, CDR1 is MNHEY, CDR2 SMNVEV (reference sequence).

V gene TRBV5-6 combines with J gene TRBJ2-5, with D perhaps being TRBD1 or TRBD2 (5 bases each). The germline V gene encodes CDR1 SGHDT and CDR2 YYEEEE. The CDR3 is 15 amino acids. V lost 5 bases to trimming and J lost 5 bases, with 19 bases between them. DNA of the CDR3: TGTGCCAGCAGAGAAAACGGCCGGGGCGTGGAGACCCAGTACTTC. It translates to CASRENGRGVETQYF.

This clone was observed a few times. The V gene is TRBV29-1, the J gene TRBJ1-2; weak D call: TRBD1 (5 bases). CDR1 and CDR2 from the germline V gene are SQVTM and ANQGSEA. The CDR3 has 13 amino acids. Trimming took 4 bases from V and 2 from J, leaving 11 bases between them. CDR3 amino acids: CSVVVGGNYGYTF. The CDR3, as DNA: TGCAGCGTTGTTGTCGGGGGGAACTATGGCTACACCTTC.

The chain carries TRBV6-6 and TRBJ1-4; no firm D call. Germline loops: CDR1 MNHNY, CDR2 SVGAGI (reference sequence). The V end was cut by 8 bases, the J end by 7 bases, with 14 bases between. This CDR3 has 13 amino acids. The DNA of the CDR3 is TGTGCCAGCGGTCGGGCCCGCGGTGAAAAACTGTTTTTT. Its translation is CASGRARGEKLFF.